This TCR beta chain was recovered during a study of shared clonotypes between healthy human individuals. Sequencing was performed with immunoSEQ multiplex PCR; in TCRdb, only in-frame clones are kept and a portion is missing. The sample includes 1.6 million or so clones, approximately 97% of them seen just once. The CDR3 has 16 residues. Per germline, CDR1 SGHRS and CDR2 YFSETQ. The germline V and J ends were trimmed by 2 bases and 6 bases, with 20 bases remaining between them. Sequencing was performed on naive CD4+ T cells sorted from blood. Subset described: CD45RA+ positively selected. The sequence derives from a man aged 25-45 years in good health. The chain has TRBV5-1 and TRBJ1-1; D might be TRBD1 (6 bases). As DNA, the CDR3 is TGCGCCAGCAGCTTTAGGGGACACCTGTCCTTGGCTGAAGCTTTCTTT. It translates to CASSFRGHLSLAEAFF.